This entry describes one T cell receptor beta chain. The data derive from a study of blood T cell repertoires in COVID-19. Libraries were prepared by immunoSEQ multiplex PCR; TCRdb keeps only in-frame clonotypes and omits some of them. There are a few hundred thousand clones in the sample; around 90% occur only once, and 1% lies in the top ten. The receptor comes from a man aged 50-59 years with active or convalescent COVID-19. What was sequenced was peripheral blood.

CDR3: CATFLPDGMNTEAFF. CDR3 nucleotide sequence: TGTGCCACTTTCCTTCCGGACGGGATGAACACTGAAGCTTTCTTT. The chain employs TRBV28 and TRBJ1-1; D not resolved. Germline V lookup: CDR1 MDHEN, CDR2 SYDVKM. Trimming shortened V by 10 bases and J by 0 bases, and 18 bases separated the two germline ends. The CDR3 length is 15 residues.